The 23 T cell receptor beta chains below were found in one sample sequenced in a study of spatial heterogeneity in lung cancer. A single record per CDR3 protein comes from TCRdb applying MiXCR to the 5' RACE reads. Here the sample spans about 27,000 distinct CDR3 sequences, approximately 7.2% being singletons. The sample's time point: sample taken at primary tumor resection. Whole RNA came from tumor, nontumor lung or frozen PBMC and was sequenced without being sorted. The specimen comprised PBMCs, sampled at surgery. The source of these receptors is a male donor with early-stage non-small cell lung cancer.

This clonotype was detected many times. This chain uses TRBV4-1 with TRBJ1-6; D is perhaps TRBD1 (6 bases). This CDR3 is built from 18 residues. V lost 0 bases and J lost 7, with 19 bases in between. The germline CDR1 and CDR2 sequences are MGHRA and YSYEKL. The CDR3 sequence: CASSQDIAGGAQNSPLHF. As DNA, the CDR3 is TGCGCCAGCAGCCAAGATATTGCCGGGGGGGCCCAAAATTCACCCCTCCACTTT.

This clonotype appeared a few times. CDR3 sequence (DNA): TGCAGTGCTAGAGGGCCTCTAGCGAGCTACGAGCAGTACTTC. Its translation is CSARGPLASYEQYF. The chain is built from TRBV20-1 and TRBJ2-7; D is possibly TRBD2 (6 bases). This CDR3 is 14 amino acids long. V lost 1 base and J 3 bases, leaving 13 bases between the germline ends. Per the germline V gene, CDR1 is DFQATT and CDR2 is SNEGSKA (reference sequence).

This clonotype was observed at least ten times. V gene TRBV3-1 combines with J gene TRBJ1-5; a possible D gene is TRBD1 (5 bases). Trimming took 4 bases from V and 0 from J, leaving 10 bases between them. CDR1 and CDR2 from the germline V gene are LGHDT and YNNKEL (reference sequence). The CDR3 length is 15 residues. Written as DNA, the CDR3 is TGTGCCAGCAGCCCGACAGTCAATAGCAATCAGCCCCAGCATTTT. It yields the protein CASSPTVNSNQPQHF.

This clonotype was seen repeatedly, ten times or more. The V and J genes are TRBV28 and TRBJ2-4; the D is unclear. The CDR3 extends over 14 amino acids. Trimming took off 6 bases at V and 9 bases at J, with 18 bases between the two ends. The V gene's germline CDR1 is MDHEN and CDR2 SYDVKM. The DNA for the CDR3 is TGTGCCAGCAGCCTTAACCTGGGTAGAACCATTCAGTACTTC. Protein sequence: CASSLNLGRTIQYF.

This clonotype has ten or more counts. The chain uses TRBV7-2 and TRBJ2-2, with D tentatively TRBD2 (7 bases). CDR3 length equals 15 residues. Trimming removed 3 bases from V and 3 bases from J, with 11 bases in between. CDR1 and CDR2 (germline): SGHTA, FQGNSA. The CDR3 nucleotides are TGTGCCAGCAGCTTGGGGGGGCCCTACACCGGGGAGCTGTTTTTT. Amino acids: CASSLGGPYTGELFF.

This clonotype was picked up many times. V gene TRBV7-9 combines with J gene TRBJ2-7; D is uncertain. Trimming left V 6 bases short and J 3 bases short, with 6 bases between. Per germline, CDR1 SEHNR and CDR2 FQNEAQ (reference sequence). The CDR3 contains 11 residues. The CDR3 nucleotides are TGTGCCAGCAGTTCAATCTACGAGCAGTACTTC. It translates to CASSSIYEQYF.

This clonotype showed up many times. The V and J genes are TRBV6-2 or TRBV6-3 and TRBJ1-6; TRBD1 might be the D (5 bases). Trimming pared 10 bases from V and 9 bases from J, leaving 31 bases between. This CDR3 contains 18 residues. Germline V gives CDR1 MNHEY, CDR2 SVGEGT. CDR3 protein: CATLTWEGPAFACSPLHF. The CDR3 region has the DNA TGTGCCACCCTTACTTGGGAGGGGCCGGCGTTCGCTTGTTCACCCCTCCACTTT.

This clonotype showed up just a few times. This chain connects TRBV12-3 or TRBV12-4 to TRBJ1-5; D ambiguous. The CDR3 consists of 14 residues. Trimming shortened V by 6 bases and J by 4 bases, and 13 bases separated the two germline ends. DNA for the CDR3: TGTGCCAGCAGCCCTGACATGAGTAATCAGCCCCAGCATTTT. It is translated as CASSPDMSNQPQHF.

This clonotype was detected many times. The chain recombines TRBV5-8 with TRBJ2-3; 9 bases match TRBD2. Trimming took 4 bases from V and 0 from J; bases not matched to a gene: 12. The CDR3 sequence is 18 residues long. Germline V gene data show CDR1 as SGHTS and CDR2 as YDEGEE. The CDR3 region is CASSPRSSGGPSTDTQYF. The CDR3 nucleotides are TGTGCCAGCAGCCCCCGGAGTAGCGGGGGCCCGAGCACAGATACGCAGTATTTT.

This clonotype was seen a few times. The V and J genes are TRBV6-5 and TRBJ1-3; D remains unclear. The CDR3 length is 14 residues. The V end lost 4 bases, the J end lost 6 bases, and 13 bases lay between the germline ends. Germline lookup yields CDR1 MNHEY and CDR2 SVGAGI. CDR3 residues: CASSSPLIPNTIYF. CDR3 DNA sequence: TGTGCCAGCAGTTCGCCGCTCATTCCAAACACCATATATTTT.

About this clonotype itself: A read error may be the cause here, since a much bigger clone is one base away. The CDR3 end shows no conserved phenylalanine or tryptophan, and so a read error is likely. As DNA, the CDR3 is TGTGCCACTACAGGGGTGGCTTTCTTG. As protein: CATTGVAFL. This chain links TRBV7-9 with TRBJ1-1, with 7 bases identical to TRBD1. The V gene end was trimmed by 10 bases and the J gene end by 11 bases; junction bases not matched to a gene: 4. This CDR3 contains 9 residues. Germline assignment: CDR1 SEHNR and CDR2 FQNEAQ (reference sequence).

This clonotype is categorized as medium-sized. The chain carries TRBV28 and TRBJ1-5, with D possibly matching TRBD1 (6 bases). The V gene lost 6 bases and the J gene lost 5 bases, with 17 bases spanning the gap. CDR3 length: 15 amino acids. Germline CDR1 MDHEN, CDR2 SYDVKM. The CDR3 here is CASSPTGIVYQPQHF. DNA for the CDR3: TGTGCCAGCAGCCCAACAGGGATTGTCTATCAGCCCCAGCATTTT.

The chain joins TRBV6-5 to TRBJ2-3, with 11 bases aligning to TRBD2. The length of the CDR3 is 17 residues. Germline V gene data show CDR1 as MNHEY and CDR2 as SVGAGI. V was clipped by 0 bases and J by 0 bases; unmatched bases: 2. In nucleotides, the CDR3 is TGTGCCAGCAGTTACTCTTCTAGCGGGAGGAGCACAGATACGCAGTATTTT. Its translation is CASSYSSSGRSTDTQYF.

This clonotype was counted ten times or more. CDR3 bases: TGTGCCAGCAGTTTAGTCCGGGGAGGAGAGCAGTACGTC. It translates to CASSLVRGGEQYV. V is TRBV6-2 or TRBV6-3 and J is TRBJ2-7; D is possibly TRBD2 (6 bases). Germline V gene lookup returns CDR1 MNHEY and CDR2 SVGEGT. The CDR3 length is 13 residues. V was clipped by 4 bases and J by 7 bases, with 14 bases between them.

In this sample, this clonotype turned up many times. The rearrangement joins TRBV7-2 to TRBJ1-3; no clear D. V lost 2 bases, J lost 4 bases, and 15 bases lay in between. CDR1 and CDR2 from the germline V gene are SGHTA and FQGNSA. The CDR3 contains 16 residues. DNA for the CDR3: TGTGCCAGCAGCTTATCTCACCGCCCGGCGGGAAACACCATATATTTT. As protein: CASSLSHRPAGNTIYF.

This clonotype was seen ten or more times. CDR3 coding DNA: TGTGCCAGCAGCCCGACTAGCGGGGGCACAGATACGCAGTATTTT. As protein: CASSPTSGGTDTQYF. The chain has TRBV7-9 and TRBJ2-3; TRBD2 agrees at 11 bases. With V trimmed by 5 bases and J by 1 base, 2 bases remained unmatched. CDR3 length: 15 amino acids. Per the germline V gene, CDR1 is SEHNR and CDR2 is FQNEAQ (reference sequence).

This clonotype was seen only a few times. This chain uses TRBV14 with TRBJ2-1; a weak D match, TRBD2 (6 bases). There are 12 residues in the CDR3. Per the germline V gene, CDR1 is SGHDN and CDR2 is FVKESK. V lost 4 bases and J 8 bases, leaving 9 bases between the germline ends. CDR3 DNA sequence: TGTGCCAGCAGCCCACAGCGGGATGAGCAGTTCTTC. Its translation: CASSPQRDEQFF.

The V and J genes are TRBV12-5 and TRBJ2-4, with D hard to call. CDR3 length: 16 residues. Germline V gene sequence: CDR1 LGHNT, CDR2 FRNRAP. Trimming took off 5 bases at V and 0 bases at J, with 14 bases between the two ends. As DNA, the CDR3 is TGTGCTAGTGGTGCCGGCCTGAACCTAGCCAAAAACATTCAGTACTTC. It translates to CASGAGLNLAKNIQYF.

This clonotype was observed a handful of times. V and J are TRBV10-3 and TRBJ1-4, with TRBD1 as a possible D gene (5 bases). CDR1 and CDR2 (germline): ENHRY, SYGVKD. The CDR3 is 17 amino acids. Trimming stripped 8 bases from V and 4 bases from J, with 23 bases between. The CDR3 protein is CAIAPGLSPPGNEKLFF. Written as DNA, the CDR3 is TGTGCCATCGCCCCGGGACTATCTCCACCGGGTAATGAAAAACTGTTTTTT.

This clonotype was found many times. The genes are TRBV9 and TRBJ2-7; TRBD1 agrees at 8 bases. This CDR3 has 15 amino acids. Trimming took 7 bases from V and 3 from J; bases not matched to a gene: 12. Germline V gene sequence: CDR1 SGDLS, CDR2 YYNGEE. DNA for the CDR3: TGTGCCAGCGCCGGCCGGGACAGGCCACTCTACGAGCAGTACTTC. It is translated as CASAGRDRPLYEQYF.

This clonotype was detected a few times. J is TRBJ2-3 and V is TRBV6-1; D might be TRBD1 (5 bases). Trimming removed 4 bases from V and 6 bases from J, with 14 bases in between. The CDR3 sequence is 14 residues long. Germline V gene data show CDR1 as MNHNS and CDR2 as SASEGT. This CDR3 is CASSGTGPPDTQYF. The CDR3 nucleotides read TGTGCCAGCAGTGGCACAGGCCCCCCGGATACGCAGTATTTT.

The chain couples TRBV6-1 to TRBJ2-3; TRBD2 matches 7 bases. J lost 2 bases, V lost 3 bases, and 5 bases had no gene match. The CDR3 runs to 15 residues. Germline-derived CDR1 and CDR2 are MNHNS and SASEGT. The CDR3 nucleotides are TGTGCCAGCAGTGATTTAGCGGGCAACACAGATACGCAGTATTTT. Protein product: CASSDLAGNTDTQYF.

This clonotype was picked up a small number of times. This chain connects TRBV7-8 to TRBJ2-7, with TRBD1 matching 8 bases. The CDR3 is made up of 17 amino acids. Unmatched junction bases numbered 11, after V lost 4 bases and J lost 0 bases. Looked up from germline, CDR1 is SGHVS and CDR2 is FQNEAQ. This CDR3 reads CASSYTPGQVNSYEQYF. CDR3 bases: TGTGCCAGCAGCTACACACCGGGACAGGTAAACTCCTACGAGCAGTACTTC.